These 26 T cell receptor beta chains share one sample of origin, sequenced in a study of shared clonotypes between healthy human individuals. TCRdb's table, derived via immunoSEQ multiplex PCR, lists solely in-frame clones and lacks some. Of under 750,000 clones listed, 55% to 80% were seen once; the top ten hold under 2%. The sample comprised memory CD4+ T cells sorted from blood. Subset: CD45RA-negative fraction. The receptors shown here come from a woman aged 30 to 39 in good health.

V gene TRBV5-1 combines with J gene TRBJ2-3; TRBD2 is a possible D gene (5 bases). Trimming shortened V by 2 bases and J by 6 bases, and 7 bases separated the two germline ends. The CDR3 has 12 residues. CDR1 and CDR2 from the germline V gene are SGHRS and YFSETQ. CDR3 bases: TGCGCCAGCAGCTTCGAGCGGGATACGCAGTATTTT. This codes for CASSFERDTQYF.

The genes are TRBV28 and TRBJ1-1; 7 nucleotides line up with TRBD1. Germline assignment: CDR1 MDHEN and CDR2 SYDVKM. The CDR3 totals 14 residues. V lost 7 bases to trimming and J lost 1 base; unmatched junction nucleotides: 6. CDR3 in DNA: TGTGCCAGCACCAGGGGGGGAACGAACACTGAAGCTTTCTTT. Residues: CASTRGGTNTEAFF.

This clone was detected a few times. The chain couples TRBV6-5 to TRBJ2-1; 9 nucleotides agree with TRBD1. The CDR3 runs to 13 residues. CDR1 and CDR2 from the germline V gene are MNHEY and SVGAGI. The V gene end was trimmed by 6 bases and the J gene end by 6 bases; junction bases not matched to a gene: 3. CDR3 protein: CASRKTGGNEQFF. Here the CDR3 DNA reads TGTGCCAGCAGAAAGACAGGGGGCAATGAGCAGTTCTTC.

This sequence joins TRBV29-1 and TRBJ2-7; D may be TRBD2 (5 bases). The V gene's germline CDR1 is SQVTM and CDR2 ANQGSEA. This CDR3 contains 12 residues. V lost 4 bases and J lost 5, with 12 bases in between. In DNA, the CDR3 is TGCAGCGTTGCGGGGAACGTGGACGAGCAGTACTTC. Translated, it gives CSVAGNVDEQYF.

This clone was found a few times. The J gene is TRBJ2-6, the V gene TRBV4-1; tentatively, D is TRBD1 or TRBD2 (5 bases each). This CDR3 is built from 17 residues. The germline CDR1 and CDR2 sequences are MGHRA and YSYEKL. V shed 1 base and J shed 0 bases, with 10 bases lying between them. The CDR3 reads CASSQVGRSSGANVLTF. The DNA of the CDR3 is TGCGCCAGCAGCCAAGTGGGACGCAGCTCTGGGGCCAACGTCCTGACTTTC.

This clone was detected ten times or more. V usage is TRBV4-1 and J usage is TRBJ1-5, with D uncertain. V dropped 0 bases and J dropped 3 bases, with 6 bases sitting between them. This CDR3 has 14 amino acids. The germline V gene has CDR1 MGHRA and CDR2 YSYEKL. The CDR3 region has the DNA TGCGCCAGCAGCCAAGATAACAACAATCAGCCCCAGCATTTT. The encoded protein is CASSQDNNNQPQHF.

In this sample, this clone turned up a few times. The chain recombines TRBV30 with TRBJ1-2; no firm D call. CDR1 is GTSNPN, CDR2 SVGIG, per germline (reference sequence). V gave up 0 bases and J gave up 6 bases, with 14 bases separating them. The CDR3 extends over 14 amino acids. The CDR3 DNA follows: TGTGCCTGGAGTGTTGGCGCGAAAGCAAATGGCTACACCTTC. Translating gives CAWSVGAKANGYTF.

This clone was observed a few times. The chain employs TRBV6-5 and TRBJ1-2; D remains unclear. Germline assignment: CDR1 MNHEY and CDR2 SVGAGI. This CDR3 region has 14 residues. V was cut by 3 bases and J by 1 base, with 9 bases left in between. The CDR3 sequence: CASSYKPSNYGYTF. The CDR3 DNA sequence: TGTGCCAGCAGTTATAAGCCGAGTAACTATGGCTACACCTTC.

This clone was detected once. V and J are TRBV27 and TRBJ2-5, with 11 bases that match TRBD2. With 3 bases clipped from V and 5 bases from J, the junction kept 20 bases outside the gene matches. There are 20 residues in the CDR3. Germline V CDR1 and CDR2: MNHEY, SMNVEV (reference sequence). CDR3 nucleotide sequence: TGTGCCAGCAGTTTCCCCCCCCGGCGGGGTAGCGGGAGGGCGCGGGAGACCCAGTACTTC. Protein sequence: CASSFPPRRGSGRARETQYF.

This clone was seen a few times. The genes are TRBV6-1 and TRBJ2-1; D not certain. Looked up from germline, CDR1 is MNHNS and CDR2 is SASEGT. This CDR3 is built from 14 residues. V dropped 7 bases and J dropped 0 bases, with 10 bases sitting between them. The CDR3, as DNA: TGTGCCAGCAATCCAGGTTCCTCCTACAATGAGCAGTTCTTC. Protein product: CASNPGSSYNEQFF.

This chain connects TRBV5-1 to TRBJ2-7, with TRBD2 as a possible D gene (6 bases). The CDR3 extends over 14 amino acids. Germline lookup yields CDR1 SGHRS and CDR2 YFSETQ. Trimming pared 3 bases from V and 0 bases from J, leaving 10 bases between. CDR3 residues: CASSWETSSYEQYF. The CDR3 DNA reads TGCGCCAGCAGCTGGGAGACTAGCTCCTACGAGCAGTACTTC.

In its sample, this clone was seen a few times. Here the CDR3 reads CASSPGGVANTIYF. The CDR3 DNA is TGTGCCAGCAGCCCCGGTGGGGTAGCAAACACCATATATTTT. This chain uses TRBV28 with TRBJ1-3, with no clear D. Per germline, CDR1 MDHEN and CDR2 SYDVKM. The V end was cut by 6 bases, the J end by 6 bases, with 15 bases between. The CDR3 contains 14 residues.

This chain joins TRBV28 and TRBJ2-1; perhaps TRBD2 as D (5 bases). From germline, CDR1 is MDHEN and CDR2 SYDVKM. V was trimmed by 7 bases and J by 0 bases, leaving 16 bases between them. CDR3 length: 16 residues. The CDR3 spells CASMDPRAPSYNEQFF. The CDR3 DNA reads TGTGCCAGCATGGACCCGCGGGCCCCCTCCTACAATGAGCAGTTCTTC.

The chain carries TRBV2 and TRBJ2-7; D possibly corresponds to TRBD2 (5 bases). The CDR3 loop spans 14 amino acids. Trimming took off 5 bases at V and 4 bases at J, with 15 bases between the two ends. Looked up from germline, CDR1 is SNHLY and CDR2 is FYNNEI. CDR3 sequence reads: CASSRDYSAYEQYF. In DNA form, the CDR3 reads TGTGCCAGCAGTCGAGACTACTCCGCATACGAGCAGTACTTC.

V gene TRBV6-1 combines with J gene TRBJ1-5; 8 bases map to TRBD1. Germline values: CDR1 MNHNS, CDR2 SASEGT. This CDR3 contains 17 residues. V was pared by 0 bases and J by 3 bases, with 7 bases of the junction left unmatched. CDR3 nucleotides: TGTGCCAGCAGTGAAGCGCGGGGACAGGCCCTCAATCAGCCCCAGCATTTT. Its translation: CASSEARGQALNQPQHF.

The genes are TRBV11-3 and TRBJ2-3; D gene ambiguous. With 5 bases removed from V and 10 bases from J, the gap between germline ends came to 10 bases. CDR3 length equals 11 residues. Germline CDR1 and CDR2: SGHNT and YENEEA. The CDR3 here is CASSQDEAQYF. As DNA, the CDR3 is TGTGCCAGCAGCCAGGACGAGGCGCAGTATTTT.

The chain links TRBV5-1 to TRBJ1-1; no definite D call. This CDR3 region has 11 residues. Trimming took off 5 bases at V and 5 bases at J, with 7 bases between the two ends. The germline gives CDR1 SGHRS, CDR2 YFSETQ. CDR3: CASRTGTEAFF. The CDR3 nucleotides read TGCGCCAGCAGGACGGGAACTGAAGCTTTCTTT.

This rearrangement joins TRBV7-9 to TRBJ2-1; 8 bases line up with TRBD1. From germline, CDR1 is SEHNR and CDR2 FQNEAQ (reference sequence). The CDR3 spans 14 residues. V lost 5 bases to trimming and J lost 7 bases; unmatched junction nucleotides: 7. CDR3 nucleotides: TGTGCCAGCAGCCTCGGGACAGGAAGGAATGAGCAGTTCTTC. This encodes CASSLGTGRNEQFF.

This rearrangement joins TRBV9 to TRBJ2-1; D is possibly TRBD2 (6 bases). V was cut by 4 bases and J by 8 bases, with 22 bases left in between. The CDR3 has 16 amino acids. CDR1 and CDR2 (germline): SGDLS, YYNGEE. The CDR3 nucleotides are TGTGCCAGCAGCTACGTCAGACGGGGGAGGCGGGATGAGCAGTTCTTC. Protein sequence: CASSYVRRGRRDEQFF.

The chain is built from TRBV6-5 and TRBJ2-7; possible D gene TRBD2, 5 bases. The germline CDR1 and CDR2 sequences are MNHEY and SVGAGI. The ends were cut back, 8 bases at V and 7 bases at J, with 18 bases in the middle. The CDR3 is 13 amino acids. Here the CDR3 DNA reads TGTGCCAGCCGGGGAATCGGGGAGCGAGAGCAGTACTTC. This encodes CASRGIGEREQYF.

This clone showed up just once. This chain joins TRBV7-2 and TRBJ2-3; 8 bases agree with TRBD2. Germline values: CDR1 SGHTA, CDR2 FQGNSA. The length of the CDR3 is 13 residues. The V gene end was trimmed by 8 bases and the J gene end by 4 bases; junction bases not matched to a gene: 5. The CDR3 DNA sequence: TGTGCCAGCGGGCGGGAGGTGGCAGATACGCAGTATTTT. Translated, it gives CASGREVADTQYF.

The chain employs TRBV7-9 and TRBJ2-3; no clear D gene. Trimming took 2 bases from V and 5 from J, leaving 5 bases between them. Germline CDR1 is SEHNR and CDR2 is FQNEAQ (reference sequence). The CDR3 is 12 residues long. In DNA, the CDR3 is TGTGCCAGCAGCTTAATGCTAGATACGCAGTATTTT. Residues: CASSLMLDTQYF. The full variable domain, its missing parts supplied by reference TRBV7-9 and TRBJ2-3, is DTGVSQNPRHKITKRGQNVTFRCDPISEHNRLYWYRQTLGQGPEFLTYFQNEAQLEKSRLLSDRFSAERPKGSFSTLEIQRTEQGDSAMYLCASSLMLDTQYFGPGTRLTVL.

V and J are TRBV7-6 and TRBJ2-5, with TRBD1 as a possible D gene (6 bases). Germline CDR1 SGHVS, CDR2 FNYEAQ. V lost 5 bases and J lost 8, with 15 bases in between. This CDR3 contains 13 residues. The CDR3 coding sequence is TGTGCCAGCAGCCCACTCGAGGGGGTTACCCAGTACTTC. This translates into CASSPLEGVTQYF.

This clone was counted a single time. The chain's CDR3 is CASSSGTSDGDTQYF. CDR3 DNA: TGTGCCAGCAGCTCCGGGACTAGCGACGGAGATACGCAGTATTTT. The chain employs TRBV7-9 and TRBJ2-3; 10 nucleotides match TRBD2. The CDR3 is made up of 15 amino acids. Germline V CDR1 and CDR2: SEHNR, FQNEAQ (reference sequence). J gave up 5 bases and V 4 bases, and 6 bases lay outside the gene matches.

There are many counts of this clone. The chain is built from TRBV18 and TRBJ1-2; tentatively, D is TRBD1 (5 bases). Germline lookup yields CDR1 KGHSH and CDR2 LQKENI. CDR3 length equals 16 residues. The ends were cut back, 6 bases at V and 4 bases at J, with 21 bases in the middle. The DNA of the CDR3 is TGTGCCAGCTCCGGACGGTCGGGGCCCTTGATCTATGGCTACACCTTC. It codes for CASSGRSGPLIYGYTF. Full variable domain (remainder filled in from reference TRBV18 and TRBJ1-2): NAGVMQNPRHLVRRRGQEARLRCSPMKGHSHVYWYRQLPEEGLKFMVYLQKENIIDESGMPKERFSAEFPKEGPSILRIQQVVRGDSAAYFCASSGRSGPLIYGYTFGSGTRLTVV.

This chain uses TRBV4-1 with TRBJ1-1; possible D gene TRBD1, 6 bases. The CDR3 is 15 amino acids. CDR1 is MGHRA, CDR2 YSYEKL, per germline. Trimming took off 3 bases at V and 1 base at J, with 12 bases between the two ends. The CDR3 DNA reads as TGCGCCAGCAGCCAGGGAGGGGGAAAGAACACTGAAGCTTTCTTT. Encoded protein: CASSQGGGKNTEAFF.